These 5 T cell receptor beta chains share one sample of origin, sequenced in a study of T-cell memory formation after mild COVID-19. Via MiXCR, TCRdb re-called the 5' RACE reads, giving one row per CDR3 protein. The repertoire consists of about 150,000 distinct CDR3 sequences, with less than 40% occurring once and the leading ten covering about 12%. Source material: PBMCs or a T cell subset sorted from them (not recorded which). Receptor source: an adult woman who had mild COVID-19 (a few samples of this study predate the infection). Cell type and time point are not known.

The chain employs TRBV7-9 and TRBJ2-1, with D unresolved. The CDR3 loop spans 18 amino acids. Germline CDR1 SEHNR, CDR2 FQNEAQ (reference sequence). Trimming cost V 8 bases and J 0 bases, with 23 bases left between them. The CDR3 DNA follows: TGTGCCAGCCCCCTAAACCCCCAAAGCAGGAGCTCCTACAATGAGCAGTTCTTC. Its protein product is CASPLNPQSRSSYNEQFF.

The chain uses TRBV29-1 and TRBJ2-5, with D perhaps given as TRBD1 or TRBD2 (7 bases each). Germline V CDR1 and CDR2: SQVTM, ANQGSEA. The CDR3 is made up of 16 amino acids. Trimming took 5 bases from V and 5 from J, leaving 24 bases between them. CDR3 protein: CSVQGGTGEGFETQYF. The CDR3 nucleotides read TGCAGCGTTCAAGGGGGCACAGGGGAGGGGTTTGAGACCCAGTACTTC.

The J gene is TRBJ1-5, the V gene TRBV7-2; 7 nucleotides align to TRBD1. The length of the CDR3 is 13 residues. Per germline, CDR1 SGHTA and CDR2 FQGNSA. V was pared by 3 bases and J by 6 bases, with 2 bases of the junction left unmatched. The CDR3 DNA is TGTGCCAGCAGCTTGACAGGGTCTCAGCCCCAGCATTTT. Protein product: CASSLTGSQPQHF.

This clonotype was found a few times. CDR3 protein: CASSASGQGVTYGYTF. The CDR3 coding sequence is TGTGCCAGCAGTGCCTCGGGACAGGGTGTTACCTATGGCTACACCTTC. The rearrangement joins TRBV25-1 to TRBJ1-2; TRBD1 agrees at 9 bases. CDR3 length equals 16 residues. Germline CDR1 MGHDK, CDR2 SYGVNS. V shed 4 bases and J 4 bases; nucleotides not matched to a gene: 10.

CDR3 bases: TGTGCCAGTAGTATAGATTCGACAGGAATGAACACTGAAGCTTTCTTT. Amino acids: CASSIDSTGMNTEAFF. The chain carries TRBV19 and TRBJ1-1, with D perhaps TRBD1 (6 bases). CDR3 size: 16 residues. Germline V gene lookup returns CDR1 LNHDA and CDR2 SQIVND (reference sequence). V was shortened by 0 bases and J by 0 bases, with 11 bases between the two germline ends.